This T cell receptor (beta chain) was captured by sequencing in a study of Graves' ophthalmopathy and Graves' hyperthyroidism. The overall study: Sampling took place at initial diagnosis, with peripheral blood obtained before any treatment.

Comments on this clonotype: This CDR3 is missing its conserved last phenylalanine or tryptophan, likely due to a read error. The DNA is left out, because the CDR3 cannot be placed on it with certainty; the CDR3 is given as TCRdb lists it.

The authors amplified TCR beta CDR3 regions, and they did so from RNA transcripts for repertoire sequencing. The first-round RT-PCR employed HTBI primers together with the Qiagen OneStep RT-PCR kit. A multiplex PCR was then performed as the second round. Using its own MiXCR run on the multiplex PCR reads, TCRdb lists one record per CDR3 protein. Among hundreds of thousands of distinct CDR3 sequences listed, 35% to 50% were seen once. Ineligible for inclusion were patients with other autoimmune diseases, uncontrolled infections, pregnancy or lactation. Sequencing was performed on peripheral blood. The TCR was taken from an adult man with Graves' ophthalmopathy.

The CDR3 protein is CASSLDTTY. The rearrangement uses TRBV7-9 and TRBJ1-2. The CDR3 is 9 amino acids in total, end residues counted. CDR1 and CDR2 (germline): SEHNR, FQNEAQ (reference sequence).